This TCR beta chain was recovered during a study of T cells in localized non-small cell lung cancer. Some clones are missing from TCRdb's copy, which holds only in-frame ones; the method was immunoSEQ multiplex PCR. The table records approximately 10,000 clones, around 92% of them present only once. As for this clone: The target antigen is unknown.

Whole-study findings and limits: Exceeding tumor, uninvolved adjacent lung had the highest T cell clonality. A median of about 60 of the top 100 tumor clones appeared in adjacent lung, which was paired and uninvolved. Longer overall survival was associated with a higher density of T cells in the blood. Only one tumor region went through sequencing, so heterogeneity may still be there.

Sample: peripheral blood, taken before any cancer treatment. The sequence came from a female donor over 55 with stage II squamous cell lung carcinoma.

The CDR3 DNA reads as TGTGCCAGCAGTTTAGGGTGGGGCACAGATACGCAGTATTTT. Amino acids: CASSLGWGTDTQYF. The rearrangement uses TRBV27 and TRBJ2-3; D not certain. Germline loops: CDR1 MNHEY, CDR2 SMNVEV (reference sequence). V was cut by 2 bases and J by 1 base, with 7 bases left in between. The CDR3 covers 14 residues.